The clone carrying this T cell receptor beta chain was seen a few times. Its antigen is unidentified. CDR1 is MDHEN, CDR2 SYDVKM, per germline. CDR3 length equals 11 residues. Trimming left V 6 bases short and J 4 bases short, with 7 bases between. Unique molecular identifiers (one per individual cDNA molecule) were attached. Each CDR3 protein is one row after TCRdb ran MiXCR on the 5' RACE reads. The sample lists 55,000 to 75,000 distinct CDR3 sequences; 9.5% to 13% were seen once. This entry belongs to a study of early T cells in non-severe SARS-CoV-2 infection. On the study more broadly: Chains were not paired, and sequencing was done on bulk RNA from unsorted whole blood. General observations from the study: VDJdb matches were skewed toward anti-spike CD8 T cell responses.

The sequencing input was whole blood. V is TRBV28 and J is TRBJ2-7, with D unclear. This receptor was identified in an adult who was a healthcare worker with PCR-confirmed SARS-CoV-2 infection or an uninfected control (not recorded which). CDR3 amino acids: CASRLGYEQYF. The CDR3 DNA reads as TGTGCCAGCAGGCTAGGGTACGAGCAGTACTTC.